The clone carrying this TCR beta chain was counted ten times or more. The sample originates from a study of T-cell reconstitution after alpha-beta-depleted transplantation in children. Molecular barcoding with unique molecular identifiers was used for the TCRbeta library. TCRdb passed the PCR reads through MiXCR, listing each CDR3 protein once. Found here are 700,000 or so distinct CDR3 sequences, under 15% of them singletons; the top ten hold 0.75% to 0.85%. This CDR3 has 14 amino acids. The junction had 7 bases not matched to a gene; V was cut back by 6 bases and J by 5 bases. Germline lookup yields CDR1 SGHRS and CDR2 YFSETQ.

The sample was PBMCs, taken before TCRalphabeta/CD19-depleted stem cell transplant. The rearrangement joins TRBV5-1 to TRBJ2-3; the match to TRBD2 covers 9 bases. The receptor was derived from a girl aged 2-9 years with congenital amegakaryocytic thrombocytopenia, due to receive a stem cell transplant. In DNA form, the CDR3 reads TGCGCCAGCAAGTTAGCGGGAGTAAAAGATACGCAGTATTTT. As protein: CASKLAGVKDTQYF.